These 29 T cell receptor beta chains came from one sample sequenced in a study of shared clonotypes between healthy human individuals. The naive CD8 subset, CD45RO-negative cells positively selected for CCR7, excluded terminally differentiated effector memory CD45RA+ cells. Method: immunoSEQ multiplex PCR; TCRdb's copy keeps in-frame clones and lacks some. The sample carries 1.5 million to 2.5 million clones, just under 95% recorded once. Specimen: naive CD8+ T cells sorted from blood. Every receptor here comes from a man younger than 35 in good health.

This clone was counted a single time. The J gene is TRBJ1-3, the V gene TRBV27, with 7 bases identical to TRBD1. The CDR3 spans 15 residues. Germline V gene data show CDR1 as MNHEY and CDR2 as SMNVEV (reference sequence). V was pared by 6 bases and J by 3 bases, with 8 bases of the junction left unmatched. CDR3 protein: CASRGPGGDGNTIYF. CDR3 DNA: TGTGCCAGCAGGGGTCCAGGGGGAGATGGAAACACCATATATTTT.

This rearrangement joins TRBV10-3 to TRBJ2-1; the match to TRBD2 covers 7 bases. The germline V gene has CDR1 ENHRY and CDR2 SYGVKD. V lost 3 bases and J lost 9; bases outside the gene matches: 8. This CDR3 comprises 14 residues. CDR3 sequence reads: CAISESAGEGEQFF. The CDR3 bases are TGTGCCATCAGTGAAAGTGCGGGAGAAGGTGAGCAGTTCTTC.

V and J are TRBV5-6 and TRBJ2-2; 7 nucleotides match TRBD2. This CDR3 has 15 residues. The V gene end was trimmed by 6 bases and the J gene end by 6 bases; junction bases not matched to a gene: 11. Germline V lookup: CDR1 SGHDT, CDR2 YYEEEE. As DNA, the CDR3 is TGTGCCAGCAACCCCATCGGGGCGGGAGCCGGGGAGCTGTTTTTT. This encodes CASNPIGAGAGELFF.

The CDR3 is CASSLATGGNSPLHF. The CDR3 region has the DNA TGTGCCAGCAGCTTAGCAACAGGGGGCAATTCACCCCTCCACTTT. The chain is built from TRBV13 and TRBJ1-6; TRBD1 matches 9 bases. Looked up from germline, CDR1 is PRHDT and CDR2 is FYEKMQ (reference sequence). This CDR3 contains 15 residues. The V segment lost 1 base and the J segment 7 bases; nucleotides outside the gene matches: 2.

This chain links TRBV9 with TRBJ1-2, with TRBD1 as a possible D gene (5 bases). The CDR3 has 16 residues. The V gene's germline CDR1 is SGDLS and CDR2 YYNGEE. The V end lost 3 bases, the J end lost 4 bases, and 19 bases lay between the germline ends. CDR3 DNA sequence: TGTGCCAGCAGCGCCCTAACAGGCCGGGGCGGCTATGGCTACACCTTC. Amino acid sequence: CASSALTGRGGYGYTF.

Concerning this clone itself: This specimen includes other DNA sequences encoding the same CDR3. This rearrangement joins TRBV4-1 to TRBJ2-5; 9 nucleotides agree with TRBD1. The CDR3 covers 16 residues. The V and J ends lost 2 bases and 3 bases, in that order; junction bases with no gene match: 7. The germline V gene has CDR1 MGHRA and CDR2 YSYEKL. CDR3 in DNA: TGCGCCAGCAGCCAATACCCGGGACAGGGAAAAGAGACCCAGTACTTC. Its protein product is CASSQYPGQGKETQYF.

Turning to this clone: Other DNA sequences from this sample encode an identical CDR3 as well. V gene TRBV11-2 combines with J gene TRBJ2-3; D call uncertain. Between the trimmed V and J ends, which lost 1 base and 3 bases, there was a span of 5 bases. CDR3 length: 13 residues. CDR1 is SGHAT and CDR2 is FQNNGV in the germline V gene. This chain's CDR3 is CASSLGPTDTQYF. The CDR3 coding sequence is TGTGCCAGCAGCTTAGGTCCGACAGATACGCAGTATTTT.

The CDR3 reads CASRGSTGVFYGYTF. The CDR3 DNA reads TGTGCCAGCAGAGGATCGACAGGGGTCTTCTATGGCTACACCTTC. The chain carries TRBV28 and TRBJ1-2; 8 nucleotides match TRBD1. The CDR3 spans 15 residues. Germline-derived CDR1 and CDR2 are MDHEN and SYDVKM. V dropped 6 bases and J dropped 4; count of bases not matched to a gene: 10.

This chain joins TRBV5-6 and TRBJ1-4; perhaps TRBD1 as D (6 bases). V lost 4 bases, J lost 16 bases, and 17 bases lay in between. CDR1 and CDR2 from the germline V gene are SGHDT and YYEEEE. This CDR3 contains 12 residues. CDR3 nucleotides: TGTGCCAGCAGCCCCGGGGGCGGGGAGGAGTTTTTT. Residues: CASSPGGGEEFF.

The CDR3 reads CASSPGRPNGQETQYF. Here the CDR3 DNA reads TGTGCCAGCAGCCCCGGACGACCCAACGGCCAAGAGACCCAGTACTTC. This chain connects TRBV7-8 to TRBJ2-5; no clear D gene. V was trimmed by 5 bases and J by 1 base, leaving 17 bases between them. Per the germline V gene, CDR1 is SGHVS and CDR2 is FQNEAQ. The CDR3 spans 16 residues.

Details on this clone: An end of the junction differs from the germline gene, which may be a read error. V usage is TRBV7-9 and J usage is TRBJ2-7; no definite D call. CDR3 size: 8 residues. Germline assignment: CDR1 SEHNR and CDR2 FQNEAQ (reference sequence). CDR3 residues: CASSESDF. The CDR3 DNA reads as TGTGCCAGCAGTGAGTCGGACTTC.

CDR3 DNA: TGTGCCAGCAGCTCGGATAGCTATGAGCAGTTCTTC. Translation gives CASSSDSYEQFF. The V call is TRBV7-3, the J call TRBJ2-1; D not certain. Germline V CDR1 and CDR2: SGHTA, FQGTGA. The CDR3 consists of 12 residues. The V gene lost 4 bases and the J gene lost 8 bases, with 9 bases spanning the gap.

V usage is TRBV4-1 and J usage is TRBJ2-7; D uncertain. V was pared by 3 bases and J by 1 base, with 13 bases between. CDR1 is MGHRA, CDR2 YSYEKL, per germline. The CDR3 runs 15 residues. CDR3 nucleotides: TGCGCCAGCAGCCACCAAAACTTACAGTCCTACGAGCAGTACTTC. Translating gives CASSHQNLQSYEQYF.

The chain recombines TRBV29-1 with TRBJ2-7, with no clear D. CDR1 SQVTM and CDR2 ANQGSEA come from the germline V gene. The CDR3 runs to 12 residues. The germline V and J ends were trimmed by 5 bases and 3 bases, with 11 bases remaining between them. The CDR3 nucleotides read TGCAGCGTTCAGCTGGTGGGCTACGAGCAGTACTTC. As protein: CSVQLVGYEQYF.

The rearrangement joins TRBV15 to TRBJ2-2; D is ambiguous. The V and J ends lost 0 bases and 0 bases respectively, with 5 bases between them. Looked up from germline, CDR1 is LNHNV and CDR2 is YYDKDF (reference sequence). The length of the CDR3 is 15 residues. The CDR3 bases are TGTGCCACCAGCAGAGACAGATCGAACACCGGGGAGCTGTTTTTT. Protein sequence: CATSRDRSNTGELFF.

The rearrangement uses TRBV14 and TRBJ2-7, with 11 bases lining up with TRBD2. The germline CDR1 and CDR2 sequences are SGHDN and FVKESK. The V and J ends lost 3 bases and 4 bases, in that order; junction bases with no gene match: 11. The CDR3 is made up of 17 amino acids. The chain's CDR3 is CASSQTSGTMFGYEQYF. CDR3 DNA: TGTGCCAGCAGCCAGACTAGCGGGACGATGTTTGGGTACGAGCAGTACTTC.

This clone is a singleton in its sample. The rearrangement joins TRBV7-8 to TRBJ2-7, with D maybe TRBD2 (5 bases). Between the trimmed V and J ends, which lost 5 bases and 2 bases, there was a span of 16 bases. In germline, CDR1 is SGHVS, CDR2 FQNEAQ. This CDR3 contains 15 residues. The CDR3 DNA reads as TGTGCCAGCAGCCCTAGTGAGGGATTTCCCTACGAGCAGTACTTC. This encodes CASSPSEGFPYEQYF.

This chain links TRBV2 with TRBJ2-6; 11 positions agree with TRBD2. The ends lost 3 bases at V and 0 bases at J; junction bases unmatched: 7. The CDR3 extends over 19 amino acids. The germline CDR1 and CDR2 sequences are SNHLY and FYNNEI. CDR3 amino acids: CASSESYSGGASGANVLTF. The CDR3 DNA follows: TGTGCCAGCAGTGAGTCCTATAGCGGGGGGGCCTCTGGGGCCAACGTCCTGACTTTC.

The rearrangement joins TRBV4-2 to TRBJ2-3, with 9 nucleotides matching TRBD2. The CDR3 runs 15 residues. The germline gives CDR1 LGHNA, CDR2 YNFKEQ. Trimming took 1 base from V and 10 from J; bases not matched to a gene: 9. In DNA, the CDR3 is TGTGCCAGCAGCCAAGGGGGACTAGCTAGACCTGCGCAGTATTTT. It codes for CASSQGGLARPAQYF.

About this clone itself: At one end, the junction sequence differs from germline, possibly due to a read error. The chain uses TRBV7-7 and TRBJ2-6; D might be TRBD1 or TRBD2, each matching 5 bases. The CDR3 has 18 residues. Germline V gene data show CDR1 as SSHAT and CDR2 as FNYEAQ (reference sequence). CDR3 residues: CASSLEPGPSSGANVLTF. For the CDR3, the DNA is TGTGCTAGCAGCTTAGAACCGGGGCCCTCCTCTGGGGCCAACGTCCTGACTTTC.

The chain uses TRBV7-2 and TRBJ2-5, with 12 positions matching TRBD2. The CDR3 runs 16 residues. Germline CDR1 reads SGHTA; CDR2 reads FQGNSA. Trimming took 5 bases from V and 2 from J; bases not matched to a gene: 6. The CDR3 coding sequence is TGTGCCAGCAGCCTATTCGGACTAGCGGGACAAGAGACCCAGTACTTC. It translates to CASSLFGLAGQETQYF. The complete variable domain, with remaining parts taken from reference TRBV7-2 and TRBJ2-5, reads GAGVSQSPSNKVTEKGKDVELRCDPISGHTALYWYRQSLGQGLEFLIYFQGNSAPDKSGLPSDRFSAERTGGSVSTLTIQRTQQEDSAVYLCASSLFGLAGQETQYFGPGTRLLVL.

The CDR3 DNA sequence: TGTGCCAGCAGTAGGTGGTCTAGCGGGAGGGTTGACATTCAGTACTTC. It translates to CASSRWSSGRVDIQYF. The V and J genes are TRBV27 and TRBJ2-4; 12 positions match TRBD2. Losses at the gene ends were 5 bases for V and 8 bases for J; bases not matched to a gene: 10. Germline V gives CDR1 MNHEY, CDR2 SMNVEV (reference sequence). This CDR3 spans 16 amino acids.

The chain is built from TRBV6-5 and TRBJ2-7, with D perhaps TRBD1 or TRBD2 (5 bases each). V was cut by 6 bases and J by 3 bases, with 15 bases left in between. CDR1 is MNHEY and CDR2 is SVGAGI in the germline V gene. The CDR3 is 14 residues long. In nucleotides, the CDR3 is TGTGCCAGCAGCTCCGGGACGGAGAACTACGAGCAGTACTTC. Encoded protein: CASSSGTENYEQYF.

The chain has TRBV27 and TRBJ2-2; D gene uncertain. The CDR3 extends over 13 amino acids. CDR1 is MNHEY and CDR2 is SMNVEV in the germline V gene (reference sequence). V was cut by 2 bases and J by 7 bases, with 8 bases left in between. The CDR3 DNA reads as TGTGCCAGCAGTTTAGGGGAAATCGGGGAGCTGTTTTTT. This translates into CASSLGEIGELFF.

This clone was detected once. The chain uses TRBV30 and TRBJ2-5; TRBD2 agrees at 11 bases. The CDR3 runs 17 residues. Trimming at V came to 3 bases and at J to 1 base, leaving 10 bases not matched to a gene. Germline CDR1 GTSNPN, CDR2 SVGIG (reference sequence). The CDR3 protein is CAWREGLAEGVQETQYF. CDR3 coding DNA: TGTGCCTGGAGAGAGGGACTAGCGGAGGGGGTCCAAGAGACCCAGTACTTC.

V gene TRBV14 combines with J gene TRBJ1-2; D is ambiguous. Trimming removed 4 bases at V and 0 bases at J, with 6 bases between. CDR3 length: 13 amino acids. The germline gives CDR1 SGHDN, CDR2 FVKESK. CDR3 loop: CASSPQSNYGYTF. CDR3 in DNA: TGTGCCAGCAGCCCCCAATCTAACTATGGCTACACCTTC.

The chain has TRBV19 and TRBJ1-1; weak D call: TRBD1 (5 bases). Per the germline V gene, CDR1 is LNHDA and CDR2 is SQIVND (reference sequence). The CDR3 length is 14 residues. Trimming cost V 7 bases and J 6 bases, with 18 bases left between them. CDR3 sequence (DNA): TGTGCCAGTATGCCCCGGGACGAGCGGGCTGAAGCTTTCTTT. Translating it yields CASMPRDERAEAFF.

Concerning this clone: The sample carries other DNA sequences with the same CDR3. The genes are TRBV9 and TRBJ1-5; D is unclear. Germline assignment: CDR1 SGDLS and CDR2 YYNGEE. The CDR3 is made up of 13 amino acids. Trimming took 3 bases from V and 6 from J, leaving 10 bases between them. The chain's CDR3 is CASSAGGGQPQHF. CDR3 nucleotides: TGTGCCAGCAGCGCCGGTGGTGGTCAGCCCCAGCATTTT.

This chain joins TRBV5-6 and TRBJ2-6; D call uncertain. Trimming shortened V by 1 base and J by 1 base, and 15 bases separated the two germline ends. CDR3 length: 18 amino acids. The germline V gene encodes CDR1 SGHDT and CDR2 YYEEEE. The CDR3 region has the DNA TGTGCCAGCAGCTTGCCGACCGAACTCCTTTCTGGGGCCAACGTCCTGACTTTC. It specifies CASSLPTELLSGANVLTF.